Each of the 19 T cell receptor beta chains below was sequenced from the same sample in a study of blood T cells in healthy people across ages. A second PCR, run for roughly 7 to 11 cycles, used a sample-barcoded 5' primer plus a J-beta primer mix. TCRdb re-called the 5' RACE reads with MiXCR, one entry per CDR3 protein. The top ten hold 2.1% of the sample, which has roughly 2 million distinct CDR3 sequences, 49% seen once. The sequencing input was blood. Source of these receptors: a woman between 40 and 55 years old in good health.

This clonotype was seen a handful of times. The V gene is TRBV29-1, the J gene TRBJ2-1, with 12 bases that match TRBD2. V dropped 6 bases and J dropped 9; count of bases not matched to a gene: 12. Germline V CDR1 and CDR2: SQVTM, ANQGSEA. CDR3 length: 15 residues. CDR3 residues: CSVTRLAGAPSEQFF. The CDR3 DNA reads TGCAGCGTCACCAGACTAGCGGGGGCCCCGAGTGAGCAGTTCTTC.

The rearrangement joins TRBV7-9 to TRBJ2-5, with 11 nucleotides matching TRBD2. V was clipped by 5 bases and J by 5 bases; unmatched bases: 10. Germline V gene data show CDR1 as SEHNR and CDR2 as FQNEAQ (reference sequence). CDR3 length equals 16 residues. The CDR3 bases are TGTGCCAGCAGCCTAAACGCCCGGACTAGCGGGGAGACCCAGTACTTC. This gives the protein CASSLNARTSGETQYF.

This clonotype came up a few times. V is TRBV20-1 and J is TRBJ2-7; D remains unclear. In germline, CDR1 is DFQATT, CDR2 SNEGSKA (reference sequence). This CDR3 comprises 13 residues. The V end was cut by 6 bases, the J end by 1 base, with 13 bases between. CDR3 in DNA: TGCAGTGCCGACGACGGTAGTTCCTACGAGCAGTACTTC. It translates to CSADDGSSYEQYF.

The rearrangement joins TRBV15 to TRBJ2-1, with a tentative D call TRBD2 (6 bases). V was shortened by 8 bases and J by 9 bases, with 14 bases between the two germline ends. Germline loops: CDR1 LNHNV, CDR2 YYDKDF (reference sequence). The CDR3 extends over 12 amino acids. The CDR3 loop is CATGDLGAEQFF. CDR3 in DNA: TGTGCCACCGGGGACTTAGGGGCTGAGCAGTTCTTC. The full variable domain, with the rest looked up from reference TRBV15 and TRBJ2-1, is DAMVIQNPRYQVTQFGKPVTLSCSQTLNHNVMYWYQQKSSQAPKLLFHYYDKDFNNEADTPDNFQSRRPNTSFCFLDIRSPGLGDTAMYLCATGDLGAEQFFGPGTRLTVL.

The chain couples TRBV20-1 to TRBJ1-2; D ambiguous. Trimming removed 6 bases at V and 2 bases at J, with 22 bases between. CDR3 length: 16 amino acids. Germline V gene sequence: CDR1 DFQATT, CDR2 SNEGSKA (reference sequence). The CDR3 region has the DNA TGCAGTGCCCCACCTATGGGTCAGGTGAAGAACTATGGCTACACCTTC. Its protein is CSAPPMGQVKNYGYTF.

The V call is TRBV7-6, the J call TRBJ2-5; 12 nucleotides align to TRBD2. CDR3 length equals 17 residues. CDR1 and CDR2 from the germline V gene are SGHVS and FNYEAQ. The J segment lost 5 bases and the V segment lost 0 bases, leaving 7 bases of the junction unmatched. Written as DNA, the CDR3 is TGTGCCAGCAGCTTAGCCCCTAGCGGGGGGGCTTCGGAGACCCAGTACTTC. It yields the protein CASSLAPSGGASETQYF.

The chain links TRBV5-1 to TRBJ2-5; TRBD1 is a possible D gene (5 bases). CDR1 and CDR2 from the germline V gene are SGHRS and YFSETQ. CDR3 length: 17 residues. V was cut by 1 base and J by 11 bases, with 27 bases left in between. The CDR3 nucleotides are TGCGCCAGCAGCTTGAGGGGCGTTGGGAATATCTACAATGAGCAGTACTTC. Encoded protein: CASSLRGVGNIYNEQYF.

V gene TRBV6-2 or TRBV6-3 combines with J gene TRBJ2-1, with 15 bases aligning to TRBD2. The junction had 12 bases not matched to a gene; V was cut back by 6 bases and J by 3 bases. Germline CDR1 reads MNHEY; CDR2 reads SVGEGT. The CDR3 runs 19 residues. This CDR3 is CASRAGLAGGPSFYNEQFF. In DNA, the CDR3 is TGTGCCAGCAGGGCCGGACTAGCGGGGGGGCCAAGCTTCTACAATGAGCAGTTCTTC.

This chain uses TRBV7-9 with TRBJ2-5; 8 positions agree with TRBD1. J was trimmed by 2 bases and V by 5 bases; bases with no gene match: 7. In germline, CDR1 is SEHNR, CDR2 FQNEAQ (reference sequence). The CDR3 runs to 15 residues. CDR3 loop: CASSRLTGVQETQYF. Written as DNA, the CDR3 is TGTGCCAGCAGCCGATTGACAGGGGTTCAAGAGACCCAGTACTTC. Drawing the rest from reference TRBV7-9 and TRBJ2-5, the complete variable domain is DTGVSQNPRHKITKRGQNVTFRCDPISEHNRLYWYRQTLGQGPEFLTYFQNEAQLEKSRLLSDRFSAERPKGSFSTLEIQRTEQGDSAMYLCASSRLTGVQETQYFGPGTRLLVL.

The CDR3 sequence is CASSHRGKEETQYF. DNA for the CDR3: TGTGCCAGCTCGCACAGGGGGAAGGAAGAGACCCAGTACTTC. V and J are TRBV18 and TRBJ2-5; 8 bases agree with TRBD1. J gave up 3 bases and V 6 bases, and 6 bases lay outside the gene matches. Germline CDR1 is KGHSH and CDR2 is LQKENI. The CDR3 length is 14 residues.

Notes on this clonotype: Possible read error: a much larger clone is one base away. CDR3 bases: TGTGCCAGCAGTGTAAGCTCAGTTCAAGAGACCCAGTACTTC. Protein product: CASSVSSVQETQYF. This chain uses TRBV28 with TRBJ2-4; D ambiguous. The end of the DNA fits TRBJ2-5 better, so the J call may be wrong. The CDR3 spans 14 residues. The germline V gene encodes CDR1 MDHEN and CDR2 SYDVKM.

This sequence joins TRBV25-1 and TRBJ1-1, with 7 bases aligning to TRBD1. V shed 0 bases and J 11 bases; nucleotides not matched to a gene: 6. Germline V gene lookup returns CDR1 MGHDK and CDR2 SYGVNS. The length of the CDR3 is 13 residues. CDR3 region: CASSEYDRVSAFF. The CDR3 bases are TGTGCCAGCAGTGAATACGACAGGGTGTCGGCTTTCTTT. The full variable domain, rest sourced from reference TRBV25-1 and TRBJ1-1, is EADIYQTPRYLVIGTGKKITLECSQTMGHDKMYWYQQDPGMELHLIHYSYGVNSTEKGDLSSESTVSRIRTEHFPLTLESARPSHTSQYLCASSEYDRVSAFFGQGTRLTVV.

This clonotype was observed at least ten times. The CDR3 is CASSYSDAGYEQYF. CDR3 DNA: TGTGCCAGCAGTTACTCCGACGCGGGCTACGAGCAGTACTTC. The V call is TRBV6-2 or TRBV6-3, the J call TRBJ2-7, with D tentatively TRBD2 (5 bases). Trimming removed 0 bases at V and 3 bases at J, with 9 bases between. This CDR3 region has 14 residues. Looked up from germline, CDR1 is MNHEY and CDR2 is SVGEGT.

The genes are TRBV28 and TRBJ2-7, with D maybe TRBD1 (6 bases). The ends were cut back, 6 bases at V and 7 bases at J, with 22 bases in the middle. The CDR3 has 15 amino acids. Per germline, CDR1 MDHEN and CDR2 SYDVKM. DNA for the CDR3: TGTGCCAGCAGGCCTCCGGGACACCACACGGAGGAGCAGTACTTC. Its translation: CASRPPGHHTEEQYF.

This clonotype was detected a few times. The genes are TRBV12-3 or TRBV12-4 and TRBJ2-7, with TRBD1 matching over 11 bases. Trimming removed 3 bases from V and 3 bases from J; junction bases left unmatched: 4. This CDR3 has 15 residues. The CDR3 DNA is TGTGCCAGCAGTTTCTCGGGACAGGGGGGCTACGAGCAGTACTTC. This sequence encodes CASSFSGQGGYEQYF.

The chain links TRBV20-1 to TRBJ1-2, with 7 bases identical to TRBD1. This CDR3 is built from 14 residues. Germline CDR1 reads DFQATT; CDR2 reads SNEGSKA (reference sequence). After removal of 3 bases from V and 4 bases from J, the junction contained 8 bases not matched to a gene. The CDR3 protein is CSARVNRGGYGYTF. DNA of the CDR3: TGCAGTGCTAGGGTAAACAGGGGAGGCTATGGCTACACCTTC.

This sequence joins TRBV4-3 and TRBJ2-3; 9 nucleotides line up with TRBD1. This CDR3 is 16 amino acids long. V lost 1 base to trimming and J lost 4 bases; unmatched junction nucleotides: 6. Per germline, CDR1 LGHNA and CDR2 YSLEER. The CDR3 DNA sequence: TGCGCCAGCAGCCAAGCACAGGGGGCAAGTGCAGATACGCAGTATTTT. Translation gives CASSQAQGASADTQYF.

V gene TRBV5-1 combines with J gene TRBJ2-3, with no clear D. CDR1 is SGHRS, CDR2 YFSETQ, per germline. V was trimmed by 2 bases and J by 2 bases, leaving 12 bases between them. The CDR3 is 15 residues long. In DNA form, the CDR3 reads TGCGCCAGCAGCTTTGGCGACTTCGACACAGATACGCAGTATTTT. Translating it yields CASSFGDFDTDTQYF.

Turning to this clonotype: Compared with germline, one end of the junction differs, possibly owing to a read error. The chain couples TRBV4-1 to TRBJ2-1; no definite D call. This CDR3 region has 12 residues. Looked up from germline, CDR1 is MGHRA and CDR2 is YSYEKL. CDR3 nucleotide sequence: TGCGCCAGCGGCCAAGGAGAGAGTGAGCAGTTCTTC. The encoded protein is CASGQGESEQFF.